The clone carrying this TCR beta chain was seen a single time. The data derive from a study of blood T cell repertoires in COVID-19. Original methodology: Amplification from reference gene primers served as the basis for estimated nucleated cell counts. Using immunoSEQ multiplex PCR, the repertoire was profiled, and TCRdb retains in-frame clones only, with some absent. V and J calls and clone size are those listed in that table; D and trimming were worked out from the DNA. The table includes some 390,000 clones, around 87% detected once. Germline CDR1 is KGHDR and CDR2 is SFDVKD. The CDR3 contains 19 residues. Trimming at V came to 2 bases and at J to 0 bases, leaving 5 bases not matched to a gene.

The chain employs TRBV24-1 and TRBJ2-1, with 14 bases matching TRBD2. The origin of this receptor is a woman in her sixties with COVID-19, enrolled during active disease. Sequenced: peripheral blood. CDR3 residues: CATSDSGTSGGSSYNEQFF. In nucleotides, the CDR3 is TGTGCCACCAGTGATTCCGGGACTAGCGGGGGTAGCTCCTACAATGAGCAGTTCTTC.